Listed here are 25 T cell receptor beta chains from one sample, sequenced in a study of T cell responses to AZD1222 COVID-19 vaccine. Sequencing used immunoSEQ multiplex PCR; TCRdb keeps in-frame clones, though not all of them. The data contain approximately 80,000 clones, 80% to 90% of them seen just once; the ten biggest clones take up about 31%. The sequencing here drew on peripheral blood, taken on day 0 of AZD1222 vaccination. Receptor source: an adult in good health.

The chain carries TRBV5-1 and TRBJ2-3, with 7 bases lining up with TRBD2. Germline-derived CDR1 and CDR2 are SGHRS and YFSETQ. The CDR3 length is 15 residues. V trimming: 6 bases; J trimming: 0 bases; junction bases outside the gene matches: 7. CDR3: CASTELASSTDTQYF. The CDR3 DNA is TGCGCCAGCACCGAACTAGCGTCTAGCACAGATACGCAGTATTTT.

The gene calls are TRBV5-4 and TRBJ1-1; D is unresolved. The CDR3 extends over 15 amino acids. V was trimmed by 0 bases and J by 3 bases, leaving 12 bases between them. The V gene's germline CDR1 is SGHNT and CDR2 YYREEE (reference sequence). The CDR3 region is CASSLVAGMDTEAFF. The CDR3 nucleotides are TGTGCCAGCAGCTTGGTAGCGGGGATGGACACTGAAGCTTTCTTT.

This rearrangement joins TRBV13 to TRBJ2-7; D call uncertain. CDR1 is PRHDT, CDR2 FYEKMQ, per germline (reference sequence). Trimming took 5 bases from V and 2 from J, leaving 16 bases between them. This CDR3 comprises 15 residues. CDR3 nucleotides: TGTGCCAGCAGCAAAAGTCGGCTCACCACCTACGAGCAGTACTTC. This translates into CASSKSRLTTYEQYF.

This rearrangement joins TRBV28 to TRBJ1-5, with D uncertain. CDR1 is MDHEN and CDR2 is SYDVKM in the germline V gene. The ends were cut back, 2 bases at V and 5 bases at J, with 4 bases in the middle. The CDR3 consists of 12 residues. The DNA of the CDR3 is TGTGCCAGCAGTTTACGACATCAGCCCCAGCATTTT. Translating gives CASSLRHQPQHF.

The chain recombines TRBV18 with TRBJ2-1; tentatively, D is TRBD1 or TRBD2 (5 bases each). Germline assignment: CDR1 KGHSH and CDR2 LQKENI. CDR3 length: 15 residues. Trimming removed 1 base from V and 2 bases from J, with 9 bases in between. The CDR3 DNA sequence: TGTGCCAGCTCACCACGGATGGGGGCCTACAATGAGCAGTTCTTC. It codes for CASSPRMGAYNEQFF.

Notes on this clone: One end of the junction does not line up with germline, which may come from a read error. The chain joins TRBV12-5 to TRBJ1-1; the D is unclear. Germline V gene data show CDR1 as LGHNT and CDR2 as FRNRAP. The CDR3 spans 11 residues. The CDR3 spells CASGLTSRATF. CDR3 coding DNA: TGTGCTAGTGGTTTGACCTCTCGGGCCACTTTT.

This clone was found a few times. This chain joins TRBV5-4 and TRBJ2-7, with 11 bases lining up with TRBD1. Germline V gives CDR1 SGHNT, CDR2 YYREEE (reference sequence). The junction had 4 bases not matched to a gene; V was cut back by 4 bases and J by 4 bases. The length of the CDR3 is 14 residues. The CDR3 sequence: CASSPGQGAYEQYF. CDR3 bases: TGTGCCAGCAGCCCAGGACAGGGGGCTTACGAGCAGTACTTC.

CDR3 sequence reads: CASSQAPGTSGNYNEQFF. For the CDR3, the DNA is TGCGCCAGCAGCCAAGCCCCCGGGACTAGCGGAAACTACAATGAGCAGTTCTTC. The V gene is TRBV4-1, the J gene TRBJ2-1, with 11 bases matching TRBD2. After removal of 1 base from V and 3 bases from J, the junction contained 8 bases not matched to a gene. Germline values: CDR1 MGHRA, CDR2 YSYEKL. The CDR3 extends over 18 amino acids.

This rearrangement joins TRBV13 to TRBJ2-5; D gene unclear. Germline loops: CDR1 PRHDT, CDR2 FYEKMQ (reference sequence). The CDR3 contains 13 residues. V gave up 0 bases and J gave up 5 bases, with 7 bases separating them. The CDR3 region is CASSLGLTETQYF. The CDR3 DNA reads TGTGCCAGCAGCTTAGGCCTAACTGAGACCCAGTACTTC.

The rearrangement joins TRBV3-1 (or the pseudogene TRBV3-2) to TRBJ2-5; TRBD1 agrees at 9 bases. Germline values: CDR1 LGHDT, CDR2 YNNKEL (reference sequence). V dropped 3 bases and J dropped 4; count of bases not matched to a gene: 12. This CDR3 has 17 amino acids. CDR3 in amino acids: CASSQGTGLREGETQYF. The CDR3, as DNA: TGTGCCAGCAGCCAGGGGACAGGGCTGCGCGAGGGAGAGACCCAGTACTTC.

This chain connects TRBV12-5 to TRBJ1-4; the D is unclear. The germline CDR1 and CDR2 sequences are LGHNT and FRNRAP. V was trimmed by 1 base and J by 0 bases, leaving 6 bases between them. This CDR3 spans 15 amino acids. In DNA form, the CDR3 reads TGTGCTAGTGGTTTGGGATTGGCAACTAATGAAAAACTGTTTTTT. It yields the protein CASGLGLATNEKLFF. The full variable domain, with the rest looked up from reference TRBV12-5 and TRBJ1-4, is DARVTQTPRHKVTEMGQEVTMRCQPILGHNTVFWYRQTMMQGLELLAYFRNRAPLDDSGMPKDRFSAEMPDATLATLKIQPSEPRDSAVYFCASGLGLATNEKLFFGSGTQLSVL.

This chain joins TRBV7-9 and TRBJ1-1, with 7 bases identical to TRBD1. The trim removed 6 bases at V and 6 bases at J, leaving 10 bases unmatched. Germline V gives CDR1 SEHNR, CDR2 FQNEAQ (reference sequence). The CDR3 length is 14 residues. The DNA of the CDR3 is TGTGCCAGCAGACCTGACAGGGAAGAGCCTGAAGCTTTCTTT. Amino acid sequence: CASRPDREEPEAFF.

The chain combines TRBV5-1 with TRBJ2-5; tentatively, D is TRBD1 or TRBD2 (5 bases each). Per germline, CDR1 SGHRS and CDR2 YFSETQ. Trimming removed 4 bases at V and 5 bases at J, with 18 bases between. This CDR3 region has 15 residues. The CDR3 bases are TGCGCCAGCAGCCCGCGGTCAGCCAGGGAGGAGACCCAGTACTTC. Protein sequence: CASSPRSAREETQYF. Drawing the rest from reference TRBV5-1 and TRBJ2-5, the complete variable domain is KAGVTQTPRYLIKTRGQQVTLSCSPISGHRSVSWYQQTPGQGLQFLFEYFSETQRNKGNFPGRFSGRQFSNSRSEMNVSTLELGDSALYLCASSPRSAREETQYFGPGTRLLVL.

This clone has just one count. V and J are TRBV24-1 and TRBJ2-3; D possibly corresponds to TRBD2 (5 bases). Germline V gives CDR1 KGHDR, CDR2 SFDVKD. Trimming took off 10 bases at V and 1 base at J, with 14 bases between the two ends. The length of the CDR3 is 14 residues. The CDR3 coding sequence is TGTGCCACGAGGGCGACGGCGGGCACAGATACGCAGTATTTT. Its protein is CATRATAGTDTQYF.

The sample holds one count of this clone. V is TRBV11-2 and J is TRBJ2-7; D not resolved. This CDR3 has 12 residues. Trimming shortened V by 4 bases and J by 7 bases, and 11 bases separated the two germline ends. The germline V gene has CDR1 SGHAT and CDR2 FQNNGV. DNA for the CDR3: TGTGCCAGCAGCTCCCCCCCTTGGGAGCAGTACTTC. Residues: CASSSPPWEQYF.

This clone was picked up one time. This chain links TRBV28 with TRBJ1-5; 7 nucleotides align to TRBD1. This CDR3 has 15 amino acids. Germline-derived CDR1 and CDR2 are MDHEN and SYDVKM. V dropped 2 bases and J dropped 6; count of bases not matched to a gene: 7. CDR3 residues: CASSLQGGYGQPQHF. The DNA of the CDR3 is TGTGCCAGCAGTTTACAGGGGGGCTACGGTCAGCCCCAGCATTTT.

The CDR3 region is CASALPDRYMFF. The CDR3 bases are TGTGCTAGTGCCTTACCGGACAGGTATATGTTCTTT. The chain has TRBV12-5 and TRBJ1-1; 7 nucleotides line up with TRBD1. Germline V lookup: CDR1 LGHNT, CDR2 FRNRAP. The ends lost 7 bases at V and 14 bases at J; junction bases unmatched: 13. The CDR3 covers 12 residues.

The chain links TRBV19 to TRBJ1-2; 11 bases fit TRBD1. V was pared by 5 bases and J by 5 bases, with 10 bases of the junction left unmatched. Looked up from germline, CDR1 is LNHDA and CDR2 is SQIVND (reference sequence). This CDR3 spans 16 amino acids. CDR3 sequence reads: CASSSRDRGVPYGYTF. Written as DNA, the CDR3 is TGTGCCAGTAGTTCCCGGGACAGGGGGGTCCCTTATGGCTACACCTTC.

This clone was seen only once. J is TRBJ1-1 and V is TRBV4-3; 7 bases agree with TRBD1. This CDR3 has 15 amino acids. J lost 4 bases, V lost 3 bases, and 8 bases had no gene match. Looked up from germline, CDR1 is LGHNA and CDR2 is YSLEER. The CDR3 DNA is TGCGCCAGCAGCCACCCCGACAGGGCTGGCACTGAAGCTTTCTTT. Amino acid sequence: CASSHPDRAGTEAFF.

The chain couples TRBV3-1 (or the pseudogene TRBV3-2) to TRBJ1-5; 8 bases align to TRBD1. V was pared by 5 bases and J by 3 bases, with 6 bases of the junction left unmatched. Germline loops: CDR1 LGHDT, CDR2 YNNKEL (reference sequence). The CDR3 covers 15 residues. The CDR3 reads CASSSTGVPNQPQHF. The CDR3 nucleotides are TGTGCCAGCAGCTCGACAGGGGTCCCCAATCAGCCCCAGCATTTT.

V is TRBV3-1 (or the pseudogene TRBV3-2) and J is TRBJ2-2; D gene ambiguous. The CDR3 is 18 amino acids. Germline V gives CDR1 LGHDT, CDR2 YNNKEL (reference sequence). Trimming stripped 3 bases from V and 1 base from J, with 18 bases between. The CDR3 region is CASSHFESRNMNTGELFF. CDR3 bases: TGTGCCAGCAGCCATTTCGAGTCGCGGAACATGAACACCGGGGAGCTGTTTTTT.

CDR3 nucleotide sequence: TGTGCCAGTATTCCCACCGGGACAGGAATAGCTAACTATGGCTACACCTTC. Protein: CASIPTGTGIANYGYTF. V usage is TRBV19 and J usage is TRBJ1-2; 8 bases are shared with TRBD1. The CDR3 spans 17 residues. The V segment lost 7 bases and the J segment 0 bases; nucleotides outside the gene matches: 13. Germline lookup yields CDR1 LNHDA and CDR2 SQIVND (reference sequence).

The V call is TRBV11-3, the J call TRBJ2-2; no firm D call. CDR3 length equals 13 residues. V lost 2 bases and J lost 8, with 9 bases in between. From germline, CDR1 is SGHNT and CDR2 YENEEA. The CDR3 loop reads CASSLTLAGELFF. DNA of the CDR3: TGTGCCAGCAGCTTAACTCTCGCTGGGGAGCTGTTTTTT.

The chain carries TRBV28 and TRBJ1-6; D might be TRBD1 (6 bases). Between the trimmed V and J ends, which lost 4 bases and 9 bases, there was a span of 13 bases. Germline values: CDR1 MDHEN, CDR2 SYDVKM. The CDR3 contains 14 residues. This chain's CDR3 is CASSSQGGFSPLHF. In DNA form, the CDR3 reads TGTGCCAGCAGTTCCCAAGGGGGGTTTTCACCCCTCCACTTT. Combining the CDR3 with reference TRBV28 and TRBJ1-6 gives the whole variable domain DVKVTQSSRYLVKRTGEKVFLECVQDMDHENMFWYRQDPGLGLRLIYFSYDVKMKEKGDIPEGYSVSREKKERFSLILESASTNQTSMYLCASSSQGGFSPLHFGNGTRLTVT.

The chain recombines TRBV6-2 or TRBV6-3 with TRBJ2-7, with TRBD1 identical over 9 bases. J was trimmed by 6 bases and V by 5 bases; bases with no gene match: 8. The CDR3 extends over 14 amino acids. From germline, CDR1 is MNHEY and CDR2 SVGEGT. CDR3 nucleotides: TGTGCCAGCAGTACGGGGACAGGGCGCTCCGAGCAGTACTTC. It specifies CASSTGTGRSEQYF.